What follows describes a single T cell receptor beta chain. These data come from a study of blood T cell repertoires in COVID-19. Background on the study: From T cells, B-cell-depleted T cells, or PBMCs came the material, which was cDNA or gDNA.

Participant ages covered roughly 18 to 89 years across 24 US areas. V shed 5 bases, J shed 5 bases, and the junction held 4 bases outside the gene matches. The CDR3 extends over 14 amino acids. Germline V gene sequence: CDR1 MNHEY, CDR2 SVGEGT. Produced via immunoSEQ multiplex PCR; TCRdb's table is partial and in-frame only. In the table there are 200,000 or so clones, approximately 80% of which are singletons. This sequence joins TRBV6-2 or TRBV6-3 and TRBJ2-1; TRBD1 agrees at 9 bases. The source of this sequence is a man aged 60-69 years who had recovered from COVID-19. The sequenced material came from PBMCs or T cells enriched from blood (not recorded which). The chain's CDR3 is CASSLQGANNEQFF. The CDR3 DNA is TGTGCCAGCAGTCTACAGGGGGCGAACAATGAGCAGTTCTTC.